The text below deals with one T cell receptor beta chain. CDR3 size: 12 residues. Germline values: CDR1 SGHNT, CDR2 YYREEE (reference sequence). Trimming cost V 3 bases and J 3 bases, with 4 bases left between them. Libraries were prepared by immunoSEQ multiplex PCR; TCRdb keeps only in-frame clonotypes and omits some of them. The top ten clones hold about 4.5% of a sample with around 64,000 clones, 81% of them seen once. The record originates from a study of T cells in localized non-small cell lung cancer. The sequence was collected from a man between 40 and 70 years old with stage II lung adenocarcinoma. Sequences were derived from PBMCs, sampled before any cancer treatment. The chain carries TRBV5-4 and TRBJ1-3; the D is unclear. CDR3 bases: TGTGCCAGCAGCTCTAATGGAAACACCATATATTTT. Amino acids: CASSSNGNTIYF.